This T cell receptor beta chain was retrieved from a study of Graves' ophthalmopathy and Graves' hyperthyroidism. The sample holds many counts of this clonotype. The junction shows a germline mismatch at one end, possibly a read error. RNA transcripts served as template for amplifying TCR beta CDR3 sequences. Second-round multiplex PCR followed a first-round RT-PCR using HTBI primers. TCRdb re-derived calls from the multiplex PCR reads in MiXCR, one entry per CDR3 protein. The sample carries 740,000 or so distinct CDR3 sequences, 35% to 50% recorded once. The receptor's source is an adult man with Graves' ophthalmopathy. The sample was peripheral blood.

The CDR3 is CASSTLPEGNQPQHF. CDR3 nucleotides: TGTGCCAGCAGTACACTCCCGGAGGGCAATCAGCCCCAGCATTTT. J is TRBJ1-5 and V is TRBV24-1; D is uncertain. This CDR3 is built from 15 residues. Germline V gene data show CDR1 as KGHDR and CDR2 as SFDVKD.